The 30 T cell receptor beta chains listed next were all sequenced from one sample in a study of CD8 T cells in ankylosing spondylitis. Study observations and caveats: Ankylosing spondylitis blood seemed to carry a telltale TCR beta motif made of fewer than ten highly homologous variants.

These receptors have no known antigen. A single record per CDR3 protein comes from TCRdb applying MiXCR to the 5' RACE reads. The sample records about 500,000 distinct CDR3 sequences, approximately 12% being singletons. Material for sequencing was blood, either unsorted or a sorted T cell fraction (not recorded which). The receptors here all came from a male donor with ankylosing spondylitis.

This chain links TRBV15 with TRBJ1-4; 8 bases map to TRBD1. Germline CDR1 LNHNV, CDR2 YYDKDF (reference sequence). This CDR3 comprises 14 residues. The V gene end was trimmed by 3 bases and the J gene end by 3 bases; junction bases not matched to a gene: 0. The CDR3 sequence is CATSRDRANEKLFF. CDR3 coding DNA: TGTGCCACCAGCAGGGACAGGGCTAATGAAAAACTGTTTTTT.

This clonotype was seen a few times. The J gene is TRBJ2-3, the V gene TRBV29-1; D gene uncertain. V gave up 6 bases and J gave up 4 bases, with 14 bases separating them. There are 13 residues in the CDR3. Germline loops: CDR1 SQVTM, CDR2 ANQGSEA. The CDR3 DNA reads TGCAGCGTCGTCTTAGAGCTGCCAGATACGCAGTATTTT. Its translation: CSVVLELPDTQYF.

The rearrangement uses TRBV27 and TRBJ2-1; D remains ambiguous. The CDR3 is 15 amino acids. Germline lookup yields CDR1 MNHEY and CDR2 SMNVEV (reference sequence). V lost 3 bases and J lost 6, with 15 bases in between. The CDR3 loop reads CASSFESAAGNEQFF. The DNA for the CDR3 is TGTGCCAGCAGTTTTGAGAGCGCCGCCGGCAATGAGCAGTTCTTC.

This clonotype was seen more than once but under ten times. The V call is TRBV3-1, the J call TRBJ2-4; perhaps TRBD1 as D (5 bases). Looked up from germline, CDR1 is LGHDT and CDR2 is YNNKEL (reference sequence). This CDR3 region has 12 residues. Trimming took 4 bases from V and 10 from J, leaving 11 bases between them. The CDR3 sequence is CASSRDQGIQYF. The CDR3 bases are TGTGCCAGCAGCCGAGACCAGGGTATTCAGTACTTC.

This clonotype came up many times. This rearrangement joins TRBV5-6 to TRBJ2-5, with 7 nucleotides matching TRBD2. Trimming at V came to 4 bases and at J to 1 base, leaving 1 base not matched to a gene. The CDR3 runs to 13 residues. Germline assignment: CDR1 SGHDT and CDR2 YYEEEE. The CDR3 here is CASSGRVQETQYF. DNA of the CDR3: TGTGCCAGCAGCGGGAGGGTCCAAGAGACCCAGTACTTC.

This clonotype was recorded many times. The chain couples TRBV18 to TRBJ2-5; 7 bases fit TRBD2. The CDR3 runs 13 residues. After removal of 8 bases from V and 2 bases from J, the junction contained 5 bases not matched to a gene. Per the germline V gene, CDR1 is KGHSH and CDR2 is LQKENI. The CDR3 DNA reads TGTGCCAGCAGTTCGGGGGGTCAAGAGACCCAGTACTTC. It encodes CASSSGGQETQYF.

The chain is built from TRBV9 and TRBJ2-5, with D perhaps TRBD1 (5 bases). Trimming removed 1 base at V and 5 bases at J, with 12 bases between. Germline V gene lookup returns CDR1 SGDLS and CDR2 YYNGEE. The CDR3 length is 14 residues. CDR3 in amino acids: CASSVTVSGETQYF. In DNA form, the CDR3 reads TGTGCCAGCAGCGTAACGGTGTCAGGGGAGACCCAGTACTTC.

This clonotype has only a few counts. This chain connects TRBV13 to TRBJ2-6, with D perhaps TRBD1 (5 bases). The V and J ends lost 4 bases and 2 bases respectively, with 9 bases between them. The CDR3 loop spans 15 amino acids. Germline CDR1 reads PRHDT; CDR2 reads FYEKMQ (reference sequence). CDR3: CASSSTVTGANVLTF. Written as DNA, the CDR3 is TGTGCCAGCAGCTCGACAGTAACTGGGGCCAACGTCCTGACTTTC.

The CDR3 DNA reads as TGCGCCAGCAGCCAAGATCAGCGGGATTCCGCCTACGAGCAGTACGTC. Its protein product is CASSQDQRDSAYEQYV. This chain joins TRBV4-1 and TRBJ2-7, with 7 bases fitting TRBD2. Germline V gene lookup returns CDR1 MGHRA and CDR2 YSYEKL. V shed 0 bases and J 2 bases; nucleotides not matched to a gene: 7. The CDR3 runs 16 residues.

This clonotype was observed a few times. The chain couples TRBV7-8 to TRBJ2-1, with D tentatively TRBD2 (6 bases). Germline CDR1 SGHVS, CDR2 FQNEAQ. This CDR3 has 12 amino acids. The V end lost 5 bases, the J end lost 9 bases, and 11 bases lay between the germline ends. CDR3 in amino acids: CASSPLASEQFF. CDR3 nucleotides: TGTGCCAGCAGCCCGCTAGCGAGTGAGCAGTTCTTC.

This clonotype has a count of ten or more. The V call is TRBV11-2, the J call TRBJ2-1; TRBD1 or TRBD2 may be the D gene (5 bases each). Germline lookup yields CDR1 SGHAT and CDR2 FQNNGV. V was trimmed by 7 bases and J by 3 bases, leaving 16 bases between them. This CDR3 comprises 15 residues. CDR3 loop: CASMPVRGDYNEQFF. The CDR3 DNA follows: TGTGCCAGCATGCCCGTGAGGGGAGACTACAATGAGCAGTTCTTC. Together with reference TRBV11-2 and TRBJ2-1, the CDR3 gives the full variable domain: EAGVAQSPRYKIIEKRQSVAFWCNPISGHATLYWYQQILGQGPKLLIQFQNNGVVDDSQLPKDRFSAERLKGVDSTLKIQPAKLEDSAVYLCASMPVRGDYNEQFFGPGTRLTVL.

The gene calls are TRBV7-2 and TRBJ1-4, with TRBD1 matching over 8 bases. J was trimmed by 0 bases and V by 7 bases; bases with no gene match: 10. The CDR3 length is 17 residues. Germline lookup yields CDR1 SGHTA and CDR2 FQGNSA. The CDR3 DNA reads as TGTGCCAGCAACAGACCACAGGGGGGACCAACTAATGAAAAACTGTTTTTT. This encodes CASNRPQGGPTNEKLFF.

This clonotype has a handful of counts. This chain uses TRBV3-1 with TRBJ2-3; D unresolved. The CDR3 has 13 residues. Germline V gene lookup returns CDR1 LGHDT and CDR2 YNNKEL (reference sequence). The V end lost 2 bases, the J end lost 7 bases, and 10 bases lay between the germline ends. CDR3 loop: CASSQLTVNTQYF. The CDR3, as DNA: TGTGCCAGCAGCCAACTTACCGTCAATACGCAGTATTTT.

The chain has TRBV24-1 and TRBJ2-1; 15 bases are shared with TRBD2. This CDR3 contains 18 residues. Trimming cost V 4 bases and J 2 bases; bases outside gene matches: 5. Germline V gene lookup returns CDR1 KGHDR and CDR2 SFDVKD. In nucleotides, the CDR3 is TGTGCCACCAGTGACCCCCGGACTAGCGGGAGGGCCTACAATGAGCAGTTCTTC. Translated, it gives CATSDPRTSGRAYNEQFF.

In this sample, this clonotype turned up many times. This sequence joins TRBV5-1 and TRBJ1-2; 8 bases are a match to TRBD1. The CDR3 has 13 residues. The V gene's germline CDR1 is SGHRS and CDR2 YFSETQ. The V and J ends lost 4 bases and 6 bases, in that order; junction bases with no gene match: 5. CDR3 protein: CASSRDRGHGYTF. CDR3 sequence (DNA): TGCGCCAGCAGCCGAGACAGGGGTCATGGCTACACCTTC. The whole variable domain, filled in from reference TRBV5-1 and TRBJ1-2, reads KAGVTQTPRYLIKTRGQQVTLSCSPISGHRSVSWYQQTPGQGLQFLFEYFSETQRNKGNFPGRFSGRQFSNSRSEMNVSTLELGDSALYLCASSRDRGHGYTFGSGTRLTVV.

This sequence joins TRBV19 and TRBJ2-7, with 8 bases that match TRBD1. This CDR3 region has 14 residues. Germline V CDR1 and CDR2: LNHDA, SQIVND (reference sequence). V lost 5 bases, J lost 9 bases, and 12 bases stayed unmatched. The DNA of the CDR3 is TGTGCCAGTAGTGGCGGGACAGGCCCGTTGGGGCAGTACTTC. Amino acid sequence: CASSGGTGPLGQYF.

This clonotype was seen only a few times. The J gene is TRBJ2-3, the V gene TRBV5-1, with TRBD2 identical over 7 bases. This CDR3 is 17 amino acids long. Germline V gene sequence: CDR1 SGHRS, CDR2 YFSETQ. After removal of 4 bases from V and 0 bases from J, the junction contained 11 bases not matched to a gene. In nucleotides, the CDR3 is TGCGCCAGCAGCGCACCACTACTAGCGCCAAGCACAGATACGCAGTATTTT. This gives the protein CASSAPLLAPSTDTQYF.

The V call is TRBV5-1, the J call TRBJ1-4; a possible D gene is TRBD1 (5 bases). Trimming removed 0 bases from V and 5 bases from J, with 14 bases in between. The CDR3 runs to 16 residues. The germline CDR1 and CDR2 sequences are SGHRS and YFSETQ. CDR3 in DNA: TGCGCCAGCAGCTTGGAACCTCGGGGGTGGAATGAAAAACTGTTTTTT. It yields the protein CASSLEPRGWNEKLFF.

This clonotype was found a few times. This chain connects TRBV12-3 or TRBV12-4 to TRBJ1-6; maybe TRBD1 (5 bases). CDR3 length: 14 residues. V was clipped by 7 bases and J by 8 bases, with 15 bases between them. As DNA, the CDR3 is TGTGCCAGCACCGAAGGTGGGGGGGATTCACCCCTCCACTTT. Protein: CASTEGGGDSPLHF.

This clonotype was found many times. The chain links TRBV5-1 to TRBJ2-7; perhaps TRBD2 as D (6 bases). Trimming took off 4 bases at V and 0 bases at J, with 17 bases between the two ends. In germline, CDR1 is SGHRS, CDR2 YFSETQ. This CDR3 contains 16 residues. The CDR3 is CASSPTGLPSSYEQYF. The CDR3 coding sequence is TGCGCCAGCAGCCCTACGGGACTCCCGAGCTCCTACGAGCAGTACTTC.

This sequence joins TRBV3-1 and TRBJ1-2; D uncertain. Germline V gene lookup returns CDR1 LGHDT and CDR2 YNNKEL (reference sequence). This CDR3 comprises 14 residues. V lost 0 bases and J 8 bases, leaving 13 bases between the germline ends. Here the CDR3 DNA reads TGTGCCAGCAGCCAAGATCGACGGATTTCGGGCTACACCTTC. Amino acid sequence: CASSQDRRISGYTF.

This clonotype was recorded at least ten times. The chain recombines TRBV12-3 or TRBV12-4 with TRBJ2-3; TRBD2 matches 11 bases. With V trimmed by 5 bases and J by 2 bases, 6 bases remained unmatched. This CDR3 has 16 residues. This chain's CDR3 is CASSRRLAGSTDTQYF. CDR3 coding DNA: TGTGCCAGCAGTCGTCGACTAGCGGGATCCACAGATACGCAGTATTTT.

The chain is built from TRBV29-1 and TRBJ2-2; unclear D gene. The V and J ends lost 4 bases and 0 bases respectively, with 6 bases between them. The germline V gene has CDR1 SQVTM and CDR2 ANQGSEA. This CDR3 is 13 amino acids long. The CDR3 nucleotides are TGCAGCGTTGTACACCCGAACACCGGGGAGCTGTTTTTT. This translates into CSVVHPNTGELFF.

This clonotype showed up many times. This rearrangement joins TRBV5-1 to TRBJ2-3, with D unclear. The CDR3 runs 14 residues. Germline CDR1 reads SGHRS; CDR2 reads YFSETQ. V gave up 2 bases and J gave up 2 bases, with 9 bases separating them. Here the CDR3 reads CASSLLNPTDTQYF. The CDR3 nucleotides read TGCGCCAGCAGCTTACTTAACCCCACAGATACGCAGTATTTT.

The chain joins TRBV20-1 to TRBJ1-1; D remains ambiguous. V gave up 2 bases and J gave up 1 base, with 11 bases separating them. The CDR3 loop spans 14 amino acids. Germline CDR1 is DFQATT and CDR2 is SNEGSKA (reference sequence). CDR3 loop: CSARSGPSNTEAFF. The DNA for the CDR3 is TGCAGTGCTAGAAGTGGGCCTTCGAACACTGAAGCTTTCTTT.

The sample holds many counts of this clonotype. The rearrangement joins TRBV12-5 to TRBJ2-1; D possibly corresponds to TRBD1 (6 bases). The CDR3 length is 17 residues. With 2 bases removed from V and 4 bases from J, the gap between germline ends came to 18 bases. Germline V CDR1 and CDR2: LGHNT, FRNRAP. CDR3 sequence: CASGLPPRTGFYNEQFF. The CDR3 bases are TGTGCTAGTGGTTTGCCACCCCGAACAGGGTTTTACAATGAGCAGTTCTTC.

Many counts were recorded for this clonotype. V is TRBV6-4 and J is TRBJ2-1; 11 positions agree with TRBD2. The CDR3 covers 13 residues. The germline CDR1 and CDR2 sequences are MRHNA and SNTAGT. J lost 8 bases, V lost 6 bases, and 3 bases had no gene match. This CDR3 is CASSTSGRDEQFF. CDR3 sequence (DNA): TGTGCCAGCAGCACTAGCGGGAGAGATGAGCAGTTCTTC.

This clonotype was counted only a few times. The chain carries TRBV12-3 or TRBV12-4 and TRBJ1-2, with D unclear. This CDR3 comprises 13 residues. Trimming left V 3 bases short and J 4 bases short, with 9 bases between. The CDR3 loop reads CASSFGGTYGYTF. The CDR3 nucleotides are TGTGCCAGCAGTTTTGGAGGTACCTATGGCTACACCTTC.

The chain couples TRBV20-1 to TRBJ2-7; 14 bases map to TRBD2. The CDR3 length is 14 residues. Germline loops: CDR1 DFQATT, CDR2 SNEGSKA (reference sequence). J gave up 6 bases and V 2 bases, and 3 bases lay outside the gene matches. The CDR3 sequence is CSARRTSGRSEQYF. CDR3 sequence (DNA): TGCAGTGCTAGAAGGACTAGCGGGAGGTCCGAGCAGTACTTC.

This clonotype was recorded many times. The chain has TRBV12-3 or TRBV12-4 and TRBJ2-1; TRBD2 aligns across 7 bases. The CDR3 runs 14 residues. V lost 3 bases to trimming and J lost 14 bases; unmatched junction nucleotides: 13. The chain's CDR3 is CASSFSASGLGEFF. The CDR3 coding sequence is TGTGCCAGCAGTTTCAGTGCTAGCGGCCTTGGGGAGTTCTTC.